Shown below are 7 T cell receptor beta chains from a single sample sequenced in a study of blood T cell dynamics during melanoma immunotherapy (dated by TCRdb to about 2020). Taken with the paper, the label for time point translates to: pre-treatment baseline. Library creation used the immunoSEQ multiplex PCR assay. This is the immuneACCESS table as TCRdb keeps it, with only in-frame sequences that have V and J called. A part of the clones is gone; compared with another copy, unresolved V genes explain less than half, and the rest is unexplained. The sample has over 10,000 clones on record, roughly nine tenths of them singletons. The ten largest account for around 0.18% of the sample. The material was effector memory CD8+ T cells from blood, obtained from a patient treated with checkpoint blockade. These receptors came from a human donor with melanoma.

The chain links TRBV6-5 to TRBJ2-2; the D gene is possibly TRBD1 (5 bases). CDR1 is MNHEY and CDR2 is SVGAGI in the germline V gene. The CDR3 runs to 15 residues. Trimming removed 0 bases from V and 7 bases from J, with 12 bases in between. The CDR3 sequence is CASSYSSGIGGELFF. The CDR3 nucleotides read TGTGCCAGCAGTTACTCCTCAGGGATAGGCGGGGAGCTGTTTTTT.

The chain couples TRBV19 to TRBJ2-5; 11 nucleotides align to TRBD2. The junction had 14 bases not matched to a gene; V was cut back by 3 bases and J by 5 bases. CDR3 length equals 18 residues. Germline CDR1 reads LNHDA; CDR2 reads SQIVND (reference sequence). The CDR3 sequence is CASSMGFVAGGPWETQYF. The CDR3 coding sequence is TGTGCCAGTAGTATGGGTTTTGTAGCGGGAGGGCCGTGGGAGACCCAGTACTTC.

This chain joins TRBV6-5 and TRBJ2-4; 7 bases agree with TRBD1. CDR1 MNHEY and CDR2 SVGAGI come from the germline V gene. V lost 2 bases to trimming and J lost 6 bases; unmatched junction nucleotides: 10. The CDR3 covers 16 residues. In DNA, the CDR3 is TGTGCCAGCAGTTACGACGGACAGGCCAAGAGAAACATTCAGTACTTC. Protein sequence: CASSYDGQAKRNIQYF.

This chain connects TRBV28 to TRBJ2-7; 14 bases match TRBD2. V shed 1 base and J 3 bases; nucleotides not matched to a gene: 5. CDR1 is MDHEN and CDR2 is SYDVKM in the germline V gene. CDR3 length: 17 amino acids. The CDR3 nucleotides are TGTGCCAGCAGTTTATCCGGGACTAGCGGGGGTTACTACGAGCAGTACTTC. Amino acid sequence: CASSLSGTSGGYYEQYF.

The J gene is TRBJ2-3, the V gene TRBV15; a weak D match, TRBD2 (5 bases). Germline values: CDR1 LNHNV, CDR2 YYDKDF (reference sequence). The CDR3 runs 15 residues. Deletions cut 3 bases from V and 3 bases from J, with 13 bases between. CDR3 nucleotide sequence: TGTGCCACCAGCAGTGAGGGTTTGGGGACAGATACGCAGTATTTT. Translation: CATSSEGLGTDTQYF. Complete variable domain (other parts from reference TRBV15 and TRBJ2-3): DAMVIQNPRYQVTQFGKPVTLSCSQTLNHNVMYWYQQKSSQAPKLLFHYYDKDFNNEADTPDNFQSRRPNTSFCFLDIRSPGLGDTAMYLCATSSEGLGTDTQYFGPGTRLTVL.

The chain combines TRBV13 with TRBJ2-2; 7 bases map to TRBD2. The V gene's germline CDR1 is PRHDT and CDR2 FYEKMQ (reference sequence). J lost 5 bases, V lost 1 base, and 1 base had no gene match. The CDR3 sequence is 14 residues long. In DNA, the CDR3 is TGTGCCAGCAGCTTAGTGCGGGGGACCGGGGAGCTGTTTTTT. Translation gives CASSLVRGTGELFF.

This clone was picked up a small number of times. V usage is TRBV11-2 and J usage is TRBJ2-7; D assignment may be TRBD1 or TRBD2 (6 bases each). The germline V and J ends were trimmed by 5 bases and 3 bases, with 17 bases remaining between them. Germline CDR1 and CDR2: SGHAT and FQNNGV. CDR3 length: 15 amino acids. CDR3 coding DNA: TGTGCCAGCAGCCCGAGGGGGGCAAGTCTCTACGAGCAGTACTTC. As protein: CASSPRGASLYEQYF.